These T cell receptor beta chains were read from a single sample in a study of identical twins. One entry per CDR3 protein, called by TCRdb with MiXCR from the 5' RACE reads. The sample carries 1.5 million to 2 million distinct CDR3 sequences, about 32% recorded once. The source material was cord blood. The receptors come from a newborn girl in good health. The CDR3 runs from the conserved cysteine through the conserved F or W. The order of the fields is D gene, V gene, clone size, J gene, CDR3 DNA, CDR3 protein. D genes are given only for firm matches. Not all rows give a size; the values are once, few, many and, for expanded clones, a class.

NA,TRBV3-1,once,TRBJ1-2,TGTGCCAGCAGCCAAAATTTGGACCGGTATGGCTACACCTTC,CASSQNLDRYGYTF
NA,TRBV6-6,NA,TRBJ1-4,TGTGCCAGCACTAGAGCAACTAATGAAAAACTGTTTTTT,CASTRATNEKLFF
NA,TRBV4-1,NA,TRBJ1-5,TGCGCCAGCAGCCAAGATCGGATCGGGGTTCAACAGCCCCAGCATTTT,CASSQDRIGVQQPQHF
TRBD1,TRBV4-1,few,TRBJ2-1,TGCGCCAGCAGGTTAACAGGGGGCAATGAGCAGTTCTTC,CASRLTGGNEQFF
NA,TRBV27,few,TRBJ2-3,TGTGCCAGCAGAGGCCTAGCAGCAGATACGCAGTATTTT,CASRGLAADTQYF
NA,TRBV20-1,NA,TRBJ2-7,TGCAGTGCTAGGGGGACTGCTCCCTACGAGCAGTCCTTC,CSARGTAPYEQSF
TRBD1,TRBV20-1,NA,TRBJ2-7,TGCAGTACTAGGGCCCCCGGGACAGGGCGCTACGAGCAGTACTTC,CSTRAPGTGRYEQYF
TRBD2,TRBV20-1,NA,TRBJ2-1,TGCAGTGCCCTCCCCACTAGCGCTAGTGAGCAGTTCTTC,CSALPTSASEQFF
TRBD2,TRBV20-1,NA,TRBJ2-1,TGCAGTGCTAGCGGGGGGGCTCGGAATGAGCAGTTCTTC,CSASGGARNEQFF
NA,TRBV11-3,few,TRBJ2-1,TGTGCCAGCAGCTTAGATTCGGCCGTCCGAGGCTACAATGAGCAGTTCTTC,CASSLDSAVRGYNEQFF
TRBD2,TRBV6-6,NA,TRBJ2-3,TGTGCCAGCAGCCCTAGGGGGAGACTAGCGGGAGATACGCAGTATTTT,CASSPRGRLAGDTQYF
NA,TRBV20-1,NA,TRBJ2-5,TGCAGTGCTTCCGGGACCGCGGGTTCGGGAGAGACCCAGTACTTC,CSASGTAGSGETQYF
NA,TRBV6-2/TRBV6-3,NA,TRBJ2-3,TGTGCCAGCTGCAGTAGGCTGACAGATACGCAGTATTTT,CASCSRLTDTQYF
TRBD2,TRBV20-1,NA,TRBJ2-5,TGCAGTGCTAGAGAGCGCGGGAGTGGAGAGACCCAGTACTTC,CSARERGSGETQYF
TRBD1,TRBV25-1,NA,TRBJ1-2,TGTGCCAGATCGGGGGACAGGGAGGTCCCTAACTATGGCTACACCTTC,CARSGDREVPNYGYTF
TRBD1,TRBV27,few,TRBJ2-3,TGTGCCAGCAGACCTAGAGGACAGGGGCGGGGGACAGATACGCAGTATTTT,CASRPRGQGRGTDTQYF
NA,TRBV27,NA,TRBJ2-6,TGTGCCAGCAGTTTCGGTAGGGGACCGACTGACTACTCTGGGGCCAACGTCCTGACTTTC,CASSFGRGPTDYSGANVLTF
TRBD2,TRBV2,once,TRBJ2-5,TGTGCCAGCAGTGGAATAGCGGGACGGCAAGAGACCCAGTACTTC,CASSGIAGRQETQYF
NA,TRBV5-1,few,TRBJ2-1,TGCGCCAGCTCAAGACGGTGGGGCCGGGATGAGCAGTTCTTC,CASSRRWGRDEQFF